The 13 T cell receptor beta chains listed next were all sequenced from one sample in a study of T cells in Graves' hyperthyroidism and ophthalmopathy. Amplification targeted TCR beta CDR3 regions from RNA transcripts. Researchers ran a first-round RT-PCR on the TCR CDR3 using the HTBI primer set. TCRdb reprocessed the multiplex PCR reads with MiXCR, giving one entry per CDR3 protein. In the table there are over 450,000 distinct CDR3 sequences, around 14% of which are singletons. Sequenced: blood. The receptor source for this set is a woman aged 18-35 years with Graves' hyperthyroidism.

This rearrangement joins TRBV20-1 to TRBJ1-3, with D uncertain. This CDR3 comprises 15 residues. Germline lookup yields CDR1 DFQATT and CDR2 SNEGSKA (reference sequence). The ends were cut back, 7 bases at V and 0 bases at J, with 16 bases in the middle. CDR3 DNA sequence: TGCAGTGTAACAGTCCTCAGATCCTCTGGAAACACCATATATTTT. This encodes CSVTVLRSSGNTIYF.

Ten or more counts support this clonotype. DNA of the CDR3: TGTGCCAGCAGCTTAACACCCACCTCATCTGAAGCTTTCTTT. Amino acid sequence: CASSLTPTSSEAFF. The V and J genes are TRBV7-3 and TRBJ1-1; D uncertain. CDR3 size: 14 residues. V was trimmed by 0 bases and J by 6 bases, leaving 11 bases between them. Germline assignment: CDR1 SGHTA and CDR2 FQGTGA.

The V gene is TRBV2, the J gene TRBJ2-7; D is unclear. In germline, CDR1 is SNHLY, CDR2 FYNNEI. Deletions cut 1 base from V and 2 bases from J, with 6 bases between. This CDR3 has 13 amino acids. CDR3 DNA: TGTGCCAGCAGTGAAGAGTTTACCTACGAGCAGTACTTC. As protein: CASSEEFTYEQYF.

The chain couples TRBV20-1 to TRBJ1-5; 7 bases line up with TRBD1. Germline assignment: CDR1 DFQATT and CDR2 SNEGSKA (reference sequence). J was trimmed by 2 bases and V by 0 bases; bases with no gene match: 1. There are 14 residues in the CDR3. Here the CDR3 DNA reads TGCAGTGCTAGAGACGGACAGGGCAATCAGCCCCAGCATTTT. Its protein is CSARDGQGNQPQHF.

This clonotype was counted at least ten times. This chain uses TRBV7-8 with TRBJ2-3; D not certain. Trimming pared 0 bases from V and 6 bases from J, leaving 7 bases between. The CDR3 has 13 residues. Per germline, CDR1 SGHVS and CDR2 FQNEAQ. CDR3 sequence: CASSLAGRDTQYF. In DNA form, the CDR3 reads TGTGCCAGCAGCTTAGCAGGGCGGGATACGCAGTATTTT.

This sequence joins TRBV18 and TRBJ2-7; 11 bases line up with TRBD1. The germline gives CDR1 KGHSH, CDR2 LQKENI. The CDR3 consists of 15 residues. The V gene end was trimmed by 4 bases and the J gene end by 7 bases; junction bases not matched to a gene: 9. This CDR3 reads CASSRGTGGTEEQYF. CDR3 DNA: TGTGCCAGCTCACGAGGGACAGGGGGAACTGAGGAGCAGTACTTC. Full variable domain (missing parts from reference TRBV18 and TRBJ2-7): NAGVMQNPRHLVRRRGQEARLRCSPMKGHSHVYWYRQLPEEGLKFMVYLQKENIIDESGMPKERFSAEFPKEGPSILRIQQVVRGDSAAYFCASSRGTGGTEEQYFGPGTRLTVT.

This clonotype has a handful of counts. A single base separates this from a much larger clone, so it may be a read error. This chain uses TRBV29-1 with TRBJ1-1; 7 bases fit TRBD1. The CDR3 loop spans 13 amino acids. The V and J ends lost 7 bases and 1 base, in that order; junction bases with no gene match: 6. CDR1 and CDR2 from the germline V gene are SQVTM and ANQGSEA. CDR3 sequence (DNA): TGCAGCGCTGAGAGGACAGGGAACACTGAAGCTTTCTTT. The encoded protein is CSAERTGNTEAFF.

Remarks on this clonotype: A read error may be the cause here, since a much bigger clone is one base away. The CDR3 is CATSIVRVGEGHEQFF. DNA of the CDR3: TGTGCCACCAGCATCGTGAGGGTCGGAGAGGGTCATGAGCAGTTCTTC. The gene calls are TRBV15 and TRBJ2-1; possibly TRBD2 for D (5 bases). Germline V gives CDR1 LNHNV, CDR2 YYDKDF (reference sequence). The CDR3 contains 16 residues. Trimming cost V 4 bases and J 8 bases, with 21 bases left between them.

This clonotype was observed at least ten times. The genes are TRBV3-1 and TRBJ1-1; 7 bases fit TRBD1. V lost 5 bases, J lost 8 bases, and 5 bases stayed unmatched. The CDR3 is 12 amino acids. The germline V gene encodes CDR1 LGHDT and CDR2 YNNKEL (reference sequence). The CDR3 DNA is TGTGCCAGCAGCTTCGGGACAGACGAAGCTTTCTTT. Amino acid sequence: CASSFGTDEAFF.

This clonotype was counted between two and nine times. The genes are TRBV30 and TRBJ2-6; D perhaps matches TRBD1 (5 bases). Germline-derived CDR1 and CDR2 are GTSNPN and SVGIG (reference sequence). The length of the CDR3 is 16 residues. The ends were cut back, 0 bases at V and 2 bases at J, with 11 bases in the middle. The CDR3 loop reads CAWSVQGLAGANVLTF. CDR3 sequence (DNA): TGTGCCTGGAGTGTTCAGGGTTTGGCTGGGGCCAACGTCCTGACTTTC.

This clonotype occurred many times. The rearrangement joins TRBV29-1 to TRBJ1-4; the D is unclear. The CDR3 length is 12 residues. Trimming left V 4 bases short and J 2 bases short, with 5 bases between. Germline CDR1 SQVTM, CDR2 ANQGSEA. This CDR3 reads CSVGSTNEKLFF. Written as DNA, the CDR3 is TGCAGCGTTGGGTCGACTAATGAAAAACTGTTTTTT.

The chain employs TRBV5-1 and TRBJ2-1, with 10 bases fitting TRBD2. The V gene's germline CDR1 is SGHRS and CDR2 YFSETQ. The V gene end was trimmed by 4 bases and the J gene end by 3 bases; junction bases not matched to a gene: 10. This CDR3 has 17 amino acids. CDR3 in amino acids: CASSPGLAEIFYNEQFF. The CDR3 DNA is TGCGCCAGCAGCCCCGGACTAGCGGAGATATTCTACAATGAGCAGTTCTTC.

This clonotype was detected a few times. The chain's CDR3 is CASSLQSGSRKETQYF. The CDR3 bases are TGTGCCAGCAGCTTACAGAGCGGGAGTAGGAAAGAGACCCAGTACTTC. V usage is TRBV7-9 and J usage is TRBJ2-5; TRBD2 matches 8 bases. This CDR3 has 16 residues. Per germline, CDR1 SEHNR and CDR2 FQNEAQ (reference sequence). Trimming removed 2 bases from V and 3 bases from J; junction bases left unmatched: 8. The whole variable domain, remainder taken from reference TRBV7-9 and TRBJ2-5, is DTGVSQNPRHKITKRGQNVTFRCDPISEHNRLYWYRQTLGQGPEFLTYFQNEAQLEKSRLLSDRFSAERPKGSFSTLEIQRTEQGDSAMYLCASSLQSGSRKETQYFGPGTRLLVL.